This TCR beta chain was captured by sequencing in a study of regulatory and conventional T cells in RAG deficiency. Clones were read by immunoSEQ multiplex PCR, and TCRdb kept only the in-frame ones, dropping some. The table has 34,000 or so clones, 75% to 90% seen once. General study results and limits: Omenn patients showed >80% Treg-Tconv overlap and shorter CDR3 lengths.

Trimming shortened V by 4 bases and J by 5 bases, and 14 bases separated the two germline ends. Germline CDR1 reads LNHDA; CDR2 reads SQIVND (reference sequence). This CDR3 is built from 14 residues. This clone was picked up one time. Its antigen is undetermined. These same records also appear under a second study, on regulatory T cells. As that report states: Amplification used 52 TRBV primers and 13 TRBJ primers.

The specimen was CD8+ T cells sorted from blood. The V call is TRBV19, the J call TRBJ1-1, with D possibly being TRBD1 (6 bases). The sequence came from a human donor in good health. Written as DNA, the CDR3 is TGTGCCAGTAGTAGGCTGGGGGCGTGGACTGAAGCTTTCTTT. It translates to CASSRLGAWTEAFF.